The rows below give T cell receptor beta chains drawn from one sample of a study of molecular identifiers for immune sequencing clone quantification. TCRdb ran MiXCR on the PCR reads and lists one entry per CDR3 protein. The table lists approximately 97,000 distinct CDR3 sequences, roughly a quarter of them singletons. The specimen was naive CD8+ T cells from blood, with Jurkat cell RNA spiked in. The receptors were sampled from a human donor in good health. Some libraries in this study had Jurkat cell RNA spiked in. Each CDR3 is given with its conserved first and last residue. D genes are given only for firm matches. The listing skips clone size in some rows; elsewhere it reads once, few, many or a size class.

clone size | D gene | V gene | CDR3 protein
many | - | TRBV13 | CASSPSPETRNTEAFF
many | - | TRBV11-2 | CASSLSGYDQETQYF
- | TRBD2 | TRBV5-3 | CASFLRGGAYEQYF
- | - | TRBV11-2 | CASSSVSLLQGIQQFF
many | TRBD2 | TRBV20-1 | CSARVAGGPYEQYF
many | - | TRBV29-1 | CSVEGAGTNTGELFF
many | - | TRBV7-9 | CASSRGSLEDNEQFF
many | TRBD1 | TRBV5-1 | CASSPGTGLGAFF
many | TRBD1 | TRBV29-1 | CSGTGGDSSYEQYF
many | - | TRBV9 | CASSLGTSSYNEQFF
- | - | TRBV19 | CASSIGPADYGYTF
many | - | TRBV7-2 | CASSLVVGDIQYF
few | TRBD1 | TRBV30 | CAWRDTWDRENGYTF
many | - | TRBV6-6 | CASSYIGRTGDTQYF
many | TRBD1 | TRBV9 | CASSGYGTGGIPDYGYTF
many | - | TRBV6-1 | CASSPTEVDNEQFF
many | TRBD1 | TRBV27 | CASTHPGQSYQETQYF
- | TRBD1 | TRBV6-2/TRBV6-3 | CASSATGGRATQYF
many | TRBD1 | TRBV30 | CAWSVGTGRGEKLFF
- | TRBD2 | TRBV10-2 | CASSPGGGGPTDTQYF
many | TRBD1 | TRBV29-1 | CSVQGDTEAFF
many | TRBD2 | TRBV27 | CASSPLVAGEGQYF
many | - | TRBV6-5 | CASSTQGGYYEQYF
many | - | TRBV6-5 | CASSYTGNNEAFF
many | - | TRBV12-3/TRBV12-4 | CASSSVYEQYF
few | TRBD1 | TRBV5-5 | CASSLLFRQGGTEAFF
few | - | TRBV12-3/TRBV12-4 | CASSLGHTEAFF
many | - | TRBV30 | CAWSVGTDTQYF
many | TRBD2 | TRBV7-9 | CASSLGLNEQFF
many | TRBD1 | TRBV6-2/TRBV6-3 | CASRRTGADQPQHF
many | - | TRBV4-1 | CASSWDLNQPQHF
few | - | TRBV3-1 | CASSQYPAYEQYF
few | TRBD1 | TRBV7-9 | CASSLVTGTSTETFF
many | - | TRBV4-3 | CASSQFVGELFF
- | TRBD2 | TRBV10-3 | CAISDPGSLAGVPSYNEQFF
many | - | TRBV25-1 | CASTGMSSYEQYF
- | - | TRBV6-2/TRBV6-3 | CASSYARTGELFF